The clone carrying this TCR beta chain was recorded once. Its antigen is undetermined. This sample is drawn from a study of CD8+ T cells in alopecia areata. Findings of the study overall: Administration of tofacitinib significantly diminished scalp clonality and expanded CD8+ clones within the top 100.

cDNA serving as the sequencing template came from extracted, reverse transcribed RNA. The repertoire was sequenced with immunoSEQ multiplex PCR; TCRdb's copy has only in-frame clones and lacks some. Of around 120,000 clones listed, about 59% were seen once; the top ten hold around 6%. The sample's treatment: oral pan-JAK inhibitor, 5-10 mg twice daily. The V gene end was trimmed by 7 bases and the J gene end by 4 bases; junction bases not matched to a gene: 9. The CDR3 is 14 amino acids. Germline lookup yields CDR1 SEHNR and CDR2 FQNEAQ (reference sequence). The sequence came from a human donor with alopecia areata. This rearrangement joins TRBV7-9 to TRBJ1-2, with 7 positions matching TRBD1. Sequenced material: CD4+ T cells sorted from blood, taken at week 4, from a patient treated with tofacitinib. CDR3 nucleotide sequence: TGTGCCAGCACCACGACAGGGAGCGTCTATGGCTACACCTTC. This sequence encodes CASTTTGSVYGYTF.